This T cell receptor beta chain derives from a study of memory CD4+ T cells and cytomegalovirus serostatus. The sort gate was single viable CD3+CD4+CD8-CD45RO+ cells for memory CD4+ T cells. The V end was cut by 3 bases, the J end by 6 bases, with 14 bases between. The CDR3 is made up of 14 amino acids. Germline V gene data show CDR1 as KGHSH and CDR2 as LQKENI. Clones were read by immunoSEQ multiplex PCR, and TCRdb kept only the in-frame ones, dropping some. The repertoire holds about 61,000 clones, with over 60% as singletons. The chain employs TRBV18 and TRBJ1-2; D not certain. The source material was memory CD4+ T cells from blood. The TCR sequence derives from an adult in good health and CMV-seronegative. Some clones in this sample may be carry-over from other donors' samples. The CDR3: CASSPGGSPHGYTF. The CDR3, as DNA: TGTGCCAGCTCACCGGGCGGGTCCCCCCATGGCTACACCTTC.